The source of this TCR beta chain is a study of identical twins. Study-wide points: Out-of-frame alpha sequences that twins shared showed excess low generation probability.

Each cDNA held unique molecular identifiers, and template switching gave it a universal primer site. TCRdb analysed the 5' RACE reads with MiXCR anew, one entry per CDR3 protein. The sample holds 540,000 or so distinct CDR3 sequences, around 24% seen once. V lost 5 bases to trimming and J lost 2 bases, with 15 bases between them. This CDR3 is 15 amino acids long. CDR1 is DFQATT, CDR2 SNEGSKA, per germline (reference sequence). This clonotype was seen more than once but under ten times. Its antigen is unknown. The sample also formed part of further work on yellow fever vaccine responses in identical twins.

The chain has TRBV20-1 and TRBJ2-2; D uncertain. The sequenced sample consisted of CD4+ T cells sorted from blood. The sequence was obtained from a woman between 18 and 29 years old in good health. CDR3 sequence: CSAQYGVSNTGELFF. In DNA form, the CDR3 reads TGCAGTGCTCAATATGGCGTCAGTAACACCGGGGAGCTGTTTTTT.